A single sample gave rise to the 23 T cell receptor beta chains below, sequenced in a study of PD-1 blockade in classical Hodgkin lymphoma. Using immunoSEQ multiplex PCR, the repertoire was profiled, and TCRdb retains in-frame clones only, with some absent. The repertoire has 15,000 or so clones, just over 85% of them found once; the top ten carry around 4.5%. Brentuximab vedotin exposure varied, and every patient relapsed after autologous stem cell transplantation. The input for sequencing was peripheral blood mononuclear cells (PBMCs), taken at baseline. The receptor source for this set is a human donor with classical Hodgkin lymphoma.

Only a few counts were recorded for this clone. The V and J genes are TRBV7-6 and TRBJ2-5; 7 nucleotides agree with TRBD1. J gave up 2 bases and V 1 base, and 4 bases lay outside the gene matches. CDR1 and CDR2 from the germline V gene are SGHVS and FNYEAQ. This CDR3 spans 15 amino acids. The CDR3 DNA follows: TGTGCCAGCAGCTTAGTAGGGGGCGTACAAGAGACCCAGTACTTC. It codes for CASSLVGGVQETQYF. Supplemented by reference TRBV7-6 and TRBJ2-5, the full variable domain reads GAGVSQSPRYKVTKRGQDVALRCDPISGHVSLYWYRQALGQGPEFLTYFNYEAQQDKSGLPNDRFSAERPEGSISTLTIQRTEQRDSAMYRCASSLVGGVQETQYFGPGTRLLVL.

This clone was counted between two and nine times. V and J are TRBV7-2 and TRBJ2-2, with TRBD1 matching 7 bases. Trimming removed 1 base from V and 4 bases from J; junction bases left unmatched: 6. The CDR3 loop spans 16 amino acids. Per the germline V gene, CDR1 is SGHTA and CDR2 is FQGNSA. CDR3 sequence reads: CASSLGSDRLTGELFF. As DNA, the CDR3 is TGTGCCAGCAGCTTAGGGTCGGACAGGCTCACCGGGGAGCTGTTTTTT.

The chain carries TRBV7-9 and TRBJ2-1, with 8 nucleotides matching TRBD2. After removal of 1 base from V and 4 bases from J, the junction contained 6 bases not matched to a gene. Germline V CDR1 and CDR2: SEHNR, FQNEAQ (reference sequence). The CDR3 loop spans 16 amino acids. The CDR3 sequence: CASSLGRGGLYNEQFF. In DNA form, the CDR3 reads TGTGCCAGCAGCTTAGGTCGGGGGGGCCTATACAATGAGCAGTTCTTC.

The CDR3: CASSLSPAPRGAYEQYF. In nucleotides, the CDR3 is TGTGCCAGCAGCTTATCCCCCGCTCCCCGGGGGGCTTACGAGCAGTACTTC. The rearrangement uses TRBV7-9 and TRBJ2-7, with D maybe TRBD2 (7 bases). The germline V and J ends were trimmed by 2 bases and 4 bases, with 21 bases remaining between them. The length of the CDR3 is 17 residues. Germline assignment: CDR1 SEHNR and CDR2 FQNEAQ (reference sequence).

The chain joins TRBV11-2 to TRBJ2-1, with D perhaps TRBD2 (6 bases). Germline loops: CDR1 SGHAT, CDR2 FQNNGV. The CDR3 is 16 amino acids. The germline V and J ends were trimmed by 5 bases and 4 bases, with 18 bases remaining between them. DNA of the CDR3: TGTGCCAGCAGCCCCCTTCTGGCGGGAACATACAATGAGCAGTTCTTC. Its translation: CASSPLLAGTYNEQFF.

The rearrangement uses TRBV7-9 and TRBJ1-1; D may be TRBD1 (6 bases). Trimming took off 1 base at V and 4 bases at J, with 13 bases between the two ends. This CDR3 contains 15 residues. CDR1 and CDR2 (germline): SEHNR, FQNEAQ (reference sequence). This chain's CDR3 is CASSLVRGGGTEAFF. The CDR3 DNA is TGTGCCAGCAGCTTAGTAAGGGGGGGCGGCACTGAAGCTTTCTTT.

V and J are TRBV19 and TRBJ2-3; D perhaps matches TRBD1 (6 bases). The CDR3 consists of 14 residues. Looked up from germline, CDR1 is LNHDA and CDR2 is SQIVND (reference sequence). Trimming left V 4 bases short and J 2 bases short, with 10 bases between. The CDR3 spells CASSTTGTTDTQYF. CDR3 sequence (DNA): TGTGCCAGTAGTACGACAGGTACCACAGATACGCAGTATTTT.

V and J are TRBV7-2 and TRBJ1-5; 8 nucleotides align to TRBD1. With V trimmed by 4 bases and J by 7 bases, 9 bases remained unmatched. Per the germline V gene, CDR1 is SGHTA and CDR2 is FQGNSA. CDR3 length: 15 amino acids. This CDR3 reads CASSSNRDRRQPQHF. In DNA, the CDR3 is TGTGCCAGCAGCTCAAACCGGGACAGGCGGCAGCCCCAGCATTTT.

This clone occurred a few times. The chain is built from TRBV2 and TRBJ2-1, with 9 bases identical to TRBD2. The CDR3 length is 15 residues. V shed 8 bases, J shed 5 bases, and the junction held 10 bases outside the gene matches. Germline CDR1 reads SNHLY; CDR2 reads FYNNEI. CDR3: CASGPGAGGHNEQFF. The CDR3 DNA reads TGTGCCAGCGGACCGGGAGCGGGGGGACACAATGAGCAGTTCTTC.

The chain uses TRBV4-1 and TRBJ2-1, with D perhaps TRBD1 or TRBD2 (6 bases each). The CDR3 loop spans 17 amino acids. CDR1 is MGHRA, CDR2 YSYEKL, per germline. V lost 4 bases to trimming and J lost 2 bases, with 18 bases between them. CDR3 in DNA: TGCGCCAGCAGCCGACTAGGGGGATTCCCCCCCTACAATGAGCAGTTCTTC. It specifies CASSRLGGFPPYNEQFF.

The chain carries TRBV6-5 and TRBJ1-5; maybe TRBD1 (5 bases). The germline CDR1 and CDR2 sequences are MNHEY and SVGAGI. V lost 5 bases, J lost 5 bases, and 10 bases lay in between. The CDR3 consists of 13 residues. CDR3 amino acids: CASSPTGDQPQHF. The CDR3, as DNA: TGTGCCAGCAGTCCGACGGGGGATCAGCCCCAGCATTTT.

In DNA form, the CDR3 reads TGTGCCAGCAGCTTACGCTACGAGCAGTACTTC. Amino acid sequence: CASSLRYEQYF. The V gene is TRBV7-9, the J gene TRBJ2-7; D is undetermined. V shed 2 bases and J shed 3 bases, with 2 bases lying between them. Germline V gene data show CDR1 as SEHNR and CDR2 as FQNEAQ (reference sequence). The CDR3 spans 11 residues.

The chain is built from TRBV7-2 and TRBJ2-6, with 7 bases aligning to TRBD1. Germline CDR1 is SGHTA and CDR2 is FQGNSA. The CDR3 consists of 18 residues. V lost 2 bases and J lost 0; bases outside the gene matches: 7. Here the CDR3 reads CASSLLGTANSGANVLTF. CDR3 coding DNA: TGTGCCAGCAGCTTACTAGGGACAGCGAACTCTGGGGCCAACGTCCTGACTTTC.

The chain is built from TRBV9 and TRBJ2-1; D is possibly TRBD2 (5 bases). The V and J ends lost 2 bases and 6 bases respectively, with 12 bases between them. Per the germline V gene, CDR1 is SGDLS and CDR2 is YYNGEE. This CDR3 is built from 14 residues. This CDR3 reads CASSVSSPLNEQFF. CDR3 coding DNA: TGTGCCAGCAGCGTTTCTAGCCCTCTCAATGAGCAGTTCTTC.

DNA of the CDR3: TGTGCCGGCTGCCGGGATATAGTCACAGATACGCAGTATTTT. Translation: CAGCRDIVTDTQYF. The chain carries TRBV2 and TRBJ2-3; D possibly corresponds to TRBD2 (5 bases). Germline CDR1 and CDR2: SNHLY and FYNNEI. This CDR3 comprises 14 residues. Trimming removed 11 bases from V and 2 bases from J, with 17 bases in between.

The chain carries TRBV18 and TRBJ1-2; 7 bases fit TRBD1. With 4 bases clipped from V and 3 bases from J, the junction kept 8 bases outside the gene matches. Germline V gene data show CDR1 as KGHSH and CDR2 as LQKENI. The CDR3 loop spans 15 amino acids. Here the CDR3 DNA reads TGTGCCAGCTCACTCGAGACAGGGACCCACTATGGCTACACCTTC. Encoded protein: CASSLETGTHYGYTF.

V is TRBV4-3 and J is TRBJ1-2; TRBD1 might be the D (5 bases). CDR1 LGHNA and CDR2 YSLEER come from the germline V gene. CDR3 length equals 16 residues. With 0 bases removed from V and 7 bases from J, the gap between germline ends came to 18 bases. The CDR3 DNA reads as TGCGCCAGCAGCCAAGATTGGACAACCGGCGTAGGTGGCTACACCTTC. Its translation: CASSQDWTTGVGGYTF.

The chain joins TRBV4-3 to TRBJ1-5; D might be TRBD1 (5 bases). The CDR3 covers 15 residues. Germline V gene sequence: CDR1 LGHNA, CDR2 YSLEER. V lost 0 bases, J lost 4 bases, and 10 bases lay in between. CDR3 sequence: CASSQDAGGNQPQHF. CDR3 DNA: TGCGCCAGCAGCCAAGATGCCGGGGGGAATCAGCCCCAGCATTTT.

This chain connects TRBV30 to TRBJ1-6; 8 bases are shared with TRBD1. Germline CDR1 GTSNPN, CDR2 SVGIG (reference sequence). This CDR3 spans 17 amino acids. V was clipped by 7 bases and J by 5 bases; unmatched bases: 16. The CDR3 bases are TGTGCCTACAAAAAGACCAGGGGGCGGCCAGATAATTCACCCCTCCACTTT. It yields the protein CAYKKTRGRPDNSPLHF.

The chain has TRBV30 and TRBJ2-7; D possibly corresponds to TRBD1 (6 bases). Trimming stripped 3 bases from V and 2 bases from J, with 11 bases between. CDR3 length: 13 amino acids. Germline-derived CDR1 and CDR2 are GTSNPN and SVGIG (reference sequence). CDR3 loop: CAWRGAQTYEQYF. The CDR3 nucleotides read TGTGCCTGGAGGGGGGCGCAAACCTACGAGCAGTACTTC.

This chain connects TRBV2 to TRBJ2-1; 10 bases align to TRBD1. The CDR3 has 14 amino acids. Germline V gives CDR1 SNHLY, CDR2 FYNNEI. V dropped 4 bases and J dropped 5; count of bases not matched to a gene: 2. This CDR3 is CASSGTGGNNEQFF. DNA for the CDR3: TGTGCCAGCAGTGGGACAGGGGGGAACAATGAGCAGTTCTTC.

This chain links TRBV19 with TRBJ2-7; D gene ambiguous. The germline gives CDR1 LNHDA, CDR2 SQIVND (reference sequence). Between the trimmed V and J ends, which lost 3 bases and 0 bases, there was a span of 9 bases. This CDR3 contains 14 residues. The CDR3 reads CASSIGYSSYEQYF. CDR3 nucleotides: TGTGCCAGTAGTATTGGTTATAGCTCCTACGAGCAGTACTTC.

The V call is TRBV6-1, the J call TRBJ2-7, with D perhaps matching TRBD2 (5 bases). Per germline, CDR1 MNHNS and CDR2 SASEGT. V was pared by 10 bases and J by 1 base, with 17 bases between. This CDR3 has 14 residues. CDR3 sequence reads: CATRLGALSYEQYF. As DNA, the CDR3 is TGTGCCACCCGGTTGGGAGCCCTGTCCTACGAGCAGTACTTC.